Listed below are T cell receptor beta chains from one sample, sequenced in a study of shared clonotypes between healthy human individuals. Data came from immunoSEQ multiplex PCR; TCRdb stores just in-frame clones and leaves some out. The table records approximately 700,000 clones, around 78% of them present only once. The sequenced sample consisted of memory CD4+ T cells sorted from blood. The receptor set was obtained from a woman aged 30 to 39 in good health. The CDR3 runs from the conserved cysteine through the conserved F or W. The D gene is left open where the match is weak. The size field is filled for only some rows; it gives once, few, many or a size class.

v_gene	j_gene	abundance	d_gene	CDR3aa	CDR3nt
TRBV6-1	TRBJ1-3	.	.	CASTQGRAGNTIYF	TGTGCCAGCACTCAGGGGAGAGCTGGAAACACCATATATTTT
TRBV7-2	TRBJ1-4	.	.	CASSSGRAEKLFF	TGTGCCAGCAGCTCAGGGCGAGCCGAAAAACTGTTTTTT
TRBV7-8	TRBJ2-5	.	.	CASSSETISSETQYF	TGTGCCAGCAGCTCCGAGACTATTTCTTCAGAGACCCAGTACTTC
TRBV30	TRBJ1-2	.	.	CAWTGLSLGYGYTF	TGTGCCTGGACAGGACTCTCACTGGGCTATGGCTACACCTTC
TRBV28	TRBJ2-7	.	TRBD1	CASSSSGTGSYEQYF	TGTGCCAGCAGTTCCTCCGGGACAGGGTCTTACGAGCAGTACTTC
TRBV28	TRBJ1-1	.	.	CASRTGGDTEAFF	TGTGCCAGCAGGACGGGGGGGGATACTGAAGCTTTCTTT
TRBV19	TRBJ2-4	.	TRBD2	CASSKGLAALAKNIQYF	TGTGCCAGTAGTAAGGGACTAGCGGCACTAGCCAAAAACATTCAGTACTTC
TRBV6-1	TRBJ1-2	many	.	CASSSTRGYTF	TGTGCCAGCAGTTCGACACGTGGCTACACCTTC
TRBV4-1	TRBJ2-5	.	.	CASSQDTGQSQETQYF	TGCGCCAGCAGCCAAGATACTGGACAGAGCCAAGAGACCCAGTACTTC
TRBV7-2	TRBJ1-1	many	.	CASSFQGDTEAFF	TGTGCCAGCAGCTTTCAAGGGGACACTGAAGCTTTCTTT
TRBV7-8	TRBJ1-4	.	.	CASSPVTPRGGKEKLFF	TGTGCCAGCAGCCCAGTTACCCCGAGGGGCGGAAAAGAAAAACTGTTTTTT
TRBV7-9	TRBJ2-3	once	TRBD2	CASSPVRLAGVKDTQYF	TGTGCCAGCAGCCCCGTCCGACTAGCGGGAGTGAAAGATACGCAGTATTTT
TRBV5-1	TRBJ1-1	.	.	CASSLFSDSLNTEAFF	TGCGCCAGCAGCTTGTTTTCGGACAGCTTGAACACTGAAGCTTTCTTT
TRBV5-1	TRBJ1-4	.	.	CASSSLGQPNEKLFF	TGCGCCAGCAGCTCCTTAGGGCAGCCTAATGAAAAACTGTTTTTT
TRBV7-8	TRBJ2-1	.	TRBD2	CASTLLAGGQEQFF	TGTGCCAGCACCTTGTTAGCGGGAGGACAGGAGCAGTTCTTC
TRBV29-1	TRBJ1-3	.	TRBD1	CSVQGQGDTIYF	TGCAGCGTACAGGGACAGGGAGACACCATATATTTT
TRBV7-3	TRBJ2-7	.	.	CASSLRVVADYEQYF	TGTGCCAGCAGCTTAAGGGTAGTAGCGGACTACGAGCAGTACTTC
TRBV5-1	TRBJ1-4	.	.	CASSLWGQGNEKLFF	TGCGCCAGCAGCTTGTGGGGACAAGGAAATGAAAAACTGTTTTTT
TRBV21-1	TRBJ2-7	.	.	CASSLRLLRQTTSYEQYF	TGTGCCAGCAGCCTACGACTTCTTAGACAGACAACCTCCTACGAGCAGTACTTC
TRBV28	TRBJ2-4	.	.	CASIPADRGGQNIQYF	TGTGCCAGCATTCCTGCTGACAGGGGAGGGCAGAACATTCAGTACTTC
TRBV12-5	TRBJ2-7	.	.	CASGILPWDAFSLYEQYF	TGTGCTAGTGGTATACTCCCGTGGGACGCTTTTTCCCTCTACGAGCAGTACTTC
TRBV5-1	TRBJ2-1	.	.	CASKAREGGNEQFF	TGCGCCAGCAAAGCCAGGGAGGGGGGCAATGAGCAGTTCTTC
TRBV5-1	TRBJ2-2	.	TRBD1	CASGDRGRDTGELFF	TGCGCCAGCGGCGACAGGGGGCGGGACACCGGGGAGCTGTTTTTT
TRBV28	TRBJ1-2	few	.	CASSLLSGGYTF	TGTGCCAGCAGTTTATTGTCTGGTGGCTACACCTTC
TRBV28	TRBJ1-4	few	.	CASSSGTENEKLFF	TGTGCCAGCAGCTCCGGGACGGAGAATGAAAAACTGTTTTTT
TRBV6-5	TRBJ2-7	.	TRBD2	CASSPGASGRYEQYF	TGTGCCAGCAGCCCCGGGGCTAGCGGGAGATACGAGCAGTACTTC
TRBV7-9	TRBJ2-1	.	TRBD2	CASIIAGGSINNEQFF	TGTGCCAGCATCATAGCGGGCGGGAGTATCAACAATGAGCAGTTCTTC
TRBV25-1	TRBJ1-2	many	TRBD1	CASSALGTGGGYTF	TGTGCCAGCAGTGCGCTAGGGACAGGTGGGGGCTACACCTTC